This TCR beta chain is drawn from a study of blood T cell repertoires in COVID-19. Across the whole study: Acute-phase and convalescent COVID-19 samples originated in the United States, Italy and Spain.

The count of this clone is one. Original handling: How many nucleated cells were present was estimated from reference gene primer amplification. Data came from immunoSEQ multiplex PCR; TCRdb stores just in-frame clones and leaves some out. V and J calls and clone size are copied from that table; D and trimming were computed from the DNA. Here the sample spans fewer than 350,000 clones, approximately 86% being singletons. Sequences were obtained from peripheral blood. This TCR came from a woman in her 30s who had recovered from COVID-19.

CDR3 nucleotide sequence: TGTGCCAGCAGTTTAACTAGCGGGCCCAGAAGGGAGCAGTACTTC. It codes for CASSLTSGPRREQYF. This sequence joins TRBV28 and TRBJ2-7, with 9 bases lining up with TRBD2. V was pared by 2 bases and J by 7 bases, with 9 bases of the junction left unmatched. The CDR3 length is 15 residues. Germline values: CDR1 MDHEN, CDR2 SYDVKM.